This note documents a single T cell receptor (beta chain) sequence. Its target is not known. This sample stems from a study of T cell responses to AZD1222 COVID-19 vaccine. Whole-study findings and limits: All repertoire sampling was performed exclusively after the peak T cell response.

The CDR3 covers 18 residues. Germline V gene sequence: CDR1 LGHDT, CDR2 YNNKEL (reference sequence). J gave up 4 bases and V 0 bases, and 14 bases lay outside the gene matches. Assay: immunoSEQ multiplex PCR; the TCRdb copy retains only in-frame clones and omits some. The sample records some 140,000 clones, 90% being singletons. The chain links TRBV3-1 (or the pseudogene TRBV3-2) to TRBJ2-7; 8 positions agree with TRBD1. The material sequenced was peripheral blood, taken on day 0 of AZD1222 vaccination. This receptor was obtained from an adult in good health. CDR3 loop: CASSQEKSPGQGFYEQYF. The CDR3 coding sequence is TGTGCCAGCAGCCAAGAAAAAAGTCCCGGACAGGGCTTTTACGAGCAGTACTTC.